One T cell receptor beta chain is described in this entry. Trimming removed 0 bases from V and 3 bases from J; junction bases left unmatched: 3. The germline V gene has CDR1 SGDLS and CDR2 YYNGEE. The CDR3 is 15 residues long. This sample is drawn from a study of blood T cell repertoires in COVID-19. Study-wide background: In each case, the material was cDNA or gDNA derived from T cells, B-cell-depleted T cells, or PBMCs.

Study processing details: From reference gene primer amplification, estimates of nucleated cell counts were derived. Produced via immunoSEQ multiplex PCR; TCRdb's table is partial and in-frame only. That table is the source of V, J and clone size, and D and trimming were worked out from the DNA. The sample has a few hundred thousand clones; approximately 89% are singletons. The sample consisted of peripheral blood. This rearrangement joins TRBV9 to TRBJ2-7; 10 bases map to TRBD1. The TCR sequence derives from a woman between 25 and 40 years old with COVID-19, enrolled during active disease. CDR3 protein: CASSVGQGAYYEQYF. The CDR3 DNA follows: TGTGCCAGCAGCGTAGGACAGGGGGCCTACTACGAGCAGTACTTC. The full variable domain, in which reference TRBV9 and TRBJ2-7 provide the parts outside the CDR3, is DSGVTQTPKHLITATGQRVTLRCSPRSGDLSVYWYQQSLDQGLQFLIQYYNGEERAKGNILERFSAQQFPDLHSELNLSSLELGDSALYFCASSVGQGAYYEQYFGPGTRLTVT.